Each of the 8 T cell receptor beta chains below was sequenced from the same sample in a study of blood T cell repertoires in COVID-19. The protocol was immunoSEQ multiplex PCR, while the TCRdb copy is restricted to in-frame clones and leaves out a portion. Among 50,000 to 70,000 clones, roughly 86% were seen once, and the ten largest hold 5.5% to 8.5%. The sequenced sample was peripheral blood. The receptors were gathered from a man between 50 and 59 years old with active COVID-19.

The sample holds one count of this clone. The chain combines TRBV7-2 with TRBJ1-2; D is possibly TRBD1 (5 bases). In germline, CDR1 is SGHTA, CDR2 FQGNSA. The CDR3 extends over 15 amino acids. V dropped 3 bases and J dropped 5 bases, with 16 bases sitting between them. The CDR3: CASSLVTEQDYGYTF. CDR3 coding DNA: TGTGCCAGCAGCTTGGTCACCGAACAGGATTATGGCTACACCTTC. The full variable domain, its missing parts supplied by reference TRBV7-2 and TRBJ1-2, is GAGVSQSPSNKVTEKGKDVELRCDPISGHTALYWYRQSLGQGLEFLIYFQGNSAPDKSGLPSDRFSAERTGGSVSTLTIQRTQQEDSAVYLCASSLVTEQDYGYTFGSGTRLTVV.

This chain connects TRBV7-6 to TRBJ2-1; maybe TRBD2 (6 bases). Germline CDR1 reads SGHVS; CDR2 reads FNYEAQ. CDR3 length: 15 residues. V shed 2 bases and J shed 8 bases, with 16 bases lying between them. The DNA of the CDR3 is TGTGCCAGCAGCTTATTTCATACGGGAGTTGATGAGCAGTTCTTC. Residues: CASSLFHTGVDEQFF.

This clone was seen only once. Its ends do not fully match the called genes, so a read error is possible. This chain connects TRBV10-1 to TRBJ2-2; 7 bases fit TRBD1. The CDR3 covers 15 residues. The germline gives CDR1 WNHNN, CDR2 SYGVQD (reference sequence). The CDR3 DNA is TGCGCCACCAGTAGGGACAGACTTAACACCGGGGAGCTGTTTTTT. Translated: CATSRDRLNTGELFF.

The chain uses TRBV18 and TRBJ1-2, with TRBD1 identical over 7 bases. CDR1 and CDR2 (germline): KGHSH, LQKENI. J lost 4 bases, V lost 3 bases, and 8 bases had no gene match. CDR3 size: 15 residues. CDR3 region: CASSPGQEESYGYTF. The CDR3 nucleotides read TGTGCCAGCTCACCCGGACAGGAAGAAAGCTATGGCTACACCTTC.

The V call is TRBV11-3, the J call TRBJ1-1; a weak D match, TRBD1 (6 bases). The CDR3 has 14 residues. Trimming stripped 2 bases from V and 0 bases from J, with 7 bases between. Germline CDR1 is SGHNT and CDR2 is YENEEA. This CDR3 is CASSLQGMNTEAFF. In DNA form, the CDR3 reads TGTGCCAGCAGCTTACAGGGGATGAACACTGAAGCTTTCTTT.

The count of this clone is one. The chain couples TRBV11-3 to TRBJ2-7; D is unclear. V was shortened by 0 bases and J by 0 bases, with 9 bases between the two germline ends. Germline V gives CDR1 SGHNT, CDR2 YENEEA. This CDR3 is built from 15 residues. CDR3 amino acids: CASSLEGRSSYEQYF. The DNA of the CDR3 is TGTGCCAGCAGCTTAGAGGGTCGGAGCTCCTACGAGCAGTACTTC.

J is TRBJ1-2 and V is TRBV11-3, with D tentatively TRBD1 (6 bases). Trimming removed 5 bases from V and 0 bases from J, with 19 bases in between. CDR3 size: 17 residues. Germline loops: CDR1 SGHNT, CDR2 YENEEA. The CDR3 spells CASSGSGQFIPNYGYTF. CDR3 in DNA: TGTGCCAGCAGCGGATCTGGACAGTTTATTCCTAACTATGGCTACACCTTC. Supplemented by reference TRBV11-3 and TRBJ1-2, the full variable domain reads EAGVVQSPRYKIIEKKQPVAFWCNPISGHNTLYWYLQNLGQGPELLIRYENEEAVDDSQLPKDRFSAERLKGVDSTLKIQPAELGDSAVYLCASSGSGQFIPNYGYTFGSGTRLTVV.

CDR3: CASRGRRDTPTEAFF. Here the CDR3 DNA reads TGTGCCAGCAGGGGGCGTCGCGACACCCCCACTGAAGCTTTCTTT. This chain links TRBV27 with TRBJ1-1; TRBD1 might be the D (5 bases). CDR3 length: 15 residues. Germline CDR1 MNHEY, CDR2 SMNVEV (reference sequence). V shed 6 bases and J shed 4 bases, with 18 bases lying between them.